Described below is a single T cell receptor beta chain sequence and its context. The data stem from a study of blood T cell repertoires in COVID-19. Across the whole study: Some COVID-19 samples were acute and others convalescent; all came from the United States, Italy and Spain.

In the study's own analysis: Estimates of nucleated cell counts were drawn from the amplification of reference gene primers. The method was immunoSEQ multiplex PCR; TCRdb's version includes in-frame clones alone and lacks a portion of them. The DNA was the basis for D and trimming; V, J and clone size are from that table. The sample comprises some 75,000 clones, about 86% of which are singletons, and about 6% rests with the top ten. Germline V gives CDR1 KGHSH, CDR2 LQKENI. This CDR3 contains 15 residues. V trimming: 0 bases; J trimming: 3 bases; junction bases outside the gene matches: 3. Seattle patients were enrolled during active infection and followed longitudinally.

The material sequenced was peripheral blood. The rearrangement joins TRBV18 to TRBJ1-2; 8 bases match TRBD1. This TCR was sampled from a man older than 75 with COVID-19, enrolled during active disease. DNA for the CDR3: TGTGCCAGCTCACCACCACCAGGGGGCTACTATGGCTACACCTTC. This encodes CASSPPPGGYYGYTF.